These T cell receptor beta chains were read from a single sample in a study of technical replicates of blood from a handful of donors. Libraries were prepared by immunoSEQ multiplex PCR; TCRdb keeps only in-frame clonotypes and omits some of them. The sample records about 76,000 clones, roughly 94% being singletons. The sample was T cells isolated from PBMCs. These receptors were collected from a human donor in good health. Both conserved end residues are part of each CDR3. The D gene is left open where the match is weak. The size entry is marked missing in some rows and otherwise reads once, few, many or a size class.

TRBJ2-7 | - | - | 15 | TRBV5-4 | TGTGCCAGCAGCTTGGAACCGTTCAGACTAGACGAGCAGTACTTC | CASSLEPFRLDEQYF
TRBJ2-1 | TRBD2 | - | 19 | TRBV5-1 | TGCGCCAGCAGTCTCAAGACTAGCGGGAGTATAGGCTCCTACAATGAGCAGTTCTTC | CASSLKTSGSIGSYNEQFF
TRBJ2-7 | TRBD2 | - | 18 | TRBV7-8 | TGTGCCAGCAGCCAGGGACTAGCGGGAGGGCCAGTAAGAAACGAGCAGTACTTC | CASSQGLAGGPVRNEQYF
TRBJ1-2 | - | - | 14 | TRBV7-9 | TGTGCCAGCAGCTTAGAGGGGCGGCTATATGGCTACACCTTC | CASSLEGRLYGYTF
TRBJ1-1 | - | - | 15 | TRBV5-4 | TGTGCCACCATGGATACAGGGAATGGGTACACTGAAGCTTTCTTT | CATMDTGNGYTEAFF
TRBJ2-5 | TRBD2 | - | 15 | TRBV5-1 | TGCGCCAGCAGCCCTTTGGCGGGAGGTCATGAGACCCAGTACTTC | CASSPLAGGHETQYF
TRBJ2-5 | TRBD2 | - | 15 | TRBV28 | TGTGCCAGCAGTTTAGGTCTAGCGGGACGGGAGACCCAGTACTTC | CASSLGLAGRETQYF
TRBJ2-3 | TRBD2 | - | 16 | TRBV18 | TGTGCCAGCTCACCACTTCCTAGCGGGGGAACAGATACGCAGTATTTT | CASSPLPSGGTDTQYF
TRBJ2-1 | - | - | 13 | TRBV2 | TGTGCCAGCAGTGAAGGGGCCTTTACTGAGCAGTTCTTC | CASSEGAFTEQFF
TRBJ2-2 | - | - | 13 | TRBV29-1 | TGCAGCGTTTCTGTTGACGGGGCCGGGGAGCTGTTTTTT | CSVSVDGAGELFF
TRBJ2-7 | - | - | 14 | TRBV6-1 | TGTGCCAGCAGTGAGTATGGACGGGGCTACGAGCAGTACTTC | CASSEYGRGYEQYF
TRBJ2-3 | TRBD1 | - | 18 | TRBV14 | TGTGCCAGCAGCCAATTACCCCGCGGGACAGGGAGCACAGATACGCAGTATTTT | CASSQLPRGTGSTDTQYF
TRBJ1-4 | TRBD1 | once | 15 | TRBV10-1 | TGCGCCAGCAGGGACTCCGGGACAGGGACCGAAAAACTGTTTTTT | CASRDSGTGTEKLFF
TRBJ2-2 | TRBD2 | once | 14 | TRBV6-4 | TGTGCCAGCTCGATACTAGCGGGAGAGGGGGAGCTGTTTTTT | CASSILAGEGELFF
TRBJ2-7 | - | - | 13 | TRBV10-3 | TGTGCCATCAGACCGGACAGATCCTACGAGCAGTACTTC | CAIRPDRSYEQYF
TRBJ1-1 | - | - | 14 | TRBV7-3 | TGTGCCAGCAGCTCGGGAGGGGCCAACACTGAAGCTTTCTTT | CASSSGGANTEAFF
TRBJ2-7 | TRBD2 | - | 14 | TRBV6-5 | TGTGCCAGCAGGCTACTAGCGGGGCTATACGAGCAGTACTTC | CASRLLAGLYEQYF
TRBJ2-3 | TRBD2 | - | 15 | TRBV5-8 | TGTGCCAGCAGCTGGACTAGCGGGACTGCAGATACGCAGTATTTT | CASSWTSGTADTQYF
TRBJ2-1 | TRBD2 | - | 14 | TRBV7-3 | TGTGCCAGCAGCTTAGCGGGAGGGCCGTATGAGCAGTTCTTC | CASSLAGGPYEQFF
TRBJ1-3 | - | - | 14 | TRBV7-8 | TGTGCCAGCAGCCCACTGATCTCTGGAAACACCATATATTTT | CASSPLISGNTIYF
TRBJ2-3 | - | few | 18 | TRBV4-2 | TGTGCCAGCAGCCCAATTGGTTACGCTGGCGGGAACACAGATACGCAGTATTTT | CASSPIGYAGGNTDTQYF
TRBJ2-1 | - | - | 14 | TRBV5-4 | TGTGCCAGCAGCACCTCTGCGAGGAACAATGAGCAGTTCTTC | CASSTSARNNEQFF
TRBJ2-7 | TRBD2 | few | 15 | TRBV7-2 | TGTGCCAGCAGCCTCGATTCGGGGGGTTTCTACGAGCAGTACTTC | CASSLDSGGFYEQYF
TRBJ2-1 | TRBD2 | - | 16 | TRBV7-9 | TGTGCCAGCAGCTTAGAACTAGCGGGATATAAGAATGAGCAGTTCTTC | CASSLELAGYKNEQFF
TRBJ2-3 | TRBD2 | - | 15 | TRBV13 | TGTGCCAGCAGCTGGGGGCTAGCGGGAGTAGATACGCAGTATTTT | CASSWGLAGVDTQYF
TRBJ2-7 | - | - | 12 | TRBV11-1 | TGTGCCAGCAGCTTAACAAGTACCGAGCAGTACTTC | CASSLTSTEQYF
TRBJ2-7 | TRBD2 | once | 13 | TRBV18 | TGTGCCAGCTCACCGGGCGGGAGCCACGAGCAGTACTTC | CASSPGGSHEQYF
TRBJ2-3 | TRBD2 | once | 16 | TRBV9 | TGTGCCAGCACCGGGGGGGCGGGTATGATGACAGATACGCAGTATTTT | CASTGGAGMMTDTQYF
TRBJ1-2 | - | - | 14 | TRBV9 | TGTGCCAGCAGCGTAACAGGAGGGGACTATGGCTACACCTTC | CASSVTGGDYGYTF
TRBJ2-5 | - | - | 13 | TRBV7-2 | TGTGCCAGCAGCTTAGAACGGAGAGAGACCCAGTACTTC | CASSLERRETQYF
TRBJ2-5 | TRBD2 | - | 17 | TRBV5-6 | TGTGCCAGCAGCCCTCGGACTAGCGGGAACGTACGGGAGACCCAGTACTTC | CASSPRTSGNVRETQYF
TRBJ2-7 | TRBD1 | - | 15 | TRBV5-5 | TGTGCCAGCAGCACAAGTGCAGGGGGCTTCTACGAGCAGTACTTC | CASSTSAGGFYEQYF
TRBJ2-1 | - | - | 15 | TRBV4-3 | TGCGCCAGCAGCCAAGGCCGTCTAGCATACAATGAGCAGTTCTTC | CASSQGRLAYNEQFF
TRBJ1-5 | - | - | 10 | TRBV28 | TGTGCCAGCAGCCTAGGGGCCCAGCATTTT | CASSLGAQHF
TRBJ2-2 | TRBD2 | - | 15 | TRBV6-5 | TGTGCCAGCAGTATAGCGGGAGACGGGACCGGGGAGCTGTTTTTT | CASSIAGDGTGELFF
TRBJ1-4 | - | - | 14 | TRBV4-1 | TGCGCCAGCAGCCAAGAGGGAGAAGTTGAAAAACTGTTTTTT | CASSQEGEVEKLFF
TRBJ2-2 | TRBD2 | - | 16 | TRBV4-1 | TGCGCCAGCAGCCAAAAAGCGGGGTACGGCACCGGGGAGCTGTTTTTT | CASSQKAGYGTGELFF
TRBJ1-4 | - | once | 14 | TRBV9 | TGTGCCAGCAGCGTACGGGGAGGGATTGAAAAACTGTTTTTT | CASSVRGGIEKLFF
TRBJ1-2 | - | - | 13 | TRBV5-1 | TGCGCCAGCAGCTCCGGACAGTTCTATGGCTACACCTTC | CASSSGQFYGYTF